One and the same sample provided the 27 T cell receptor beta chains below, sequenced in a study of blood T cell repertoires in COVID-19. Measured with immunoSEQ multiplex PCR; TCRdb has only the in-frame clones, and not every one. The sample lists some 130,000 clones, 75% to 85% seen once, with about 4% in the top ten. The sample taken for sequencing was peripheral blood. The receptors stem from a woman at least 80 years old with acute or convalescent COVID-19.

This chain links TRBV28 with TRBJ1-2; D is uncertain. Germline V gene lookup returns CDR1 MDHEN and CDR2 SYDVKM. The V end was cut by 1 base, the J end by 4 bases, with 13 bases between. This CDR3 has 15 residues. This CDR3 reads CASSLSETGVYGYTF. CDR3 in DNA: TGTGCCAGCAGTTTATCGGAAACGGGAGTCTATGGCTACACCTTC.

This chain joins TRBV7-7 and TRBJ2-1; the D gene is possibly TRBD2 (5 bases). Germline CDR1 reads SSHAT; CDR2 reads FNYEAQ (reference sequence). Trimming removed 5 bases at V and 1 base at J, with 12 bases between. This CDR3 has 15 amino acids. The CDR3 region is CASSLERGSYNEQFF. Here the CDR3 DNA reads TGTGCCAGCAGCCTGGAACGGGGATCCTACAATGAGCAGTTCTTC.

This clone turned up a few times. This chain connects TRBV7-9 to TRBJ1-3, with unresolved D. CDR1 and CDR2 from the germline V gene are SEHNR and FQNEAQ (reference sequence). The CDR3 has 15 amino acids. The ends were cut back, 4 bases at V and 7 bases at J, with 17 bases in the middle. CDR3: CASSSRHISANTIYF. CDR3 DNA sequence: TGTGCCAGCAGCTCCAGACACATCTCGGCGAACACCATATATTTT.

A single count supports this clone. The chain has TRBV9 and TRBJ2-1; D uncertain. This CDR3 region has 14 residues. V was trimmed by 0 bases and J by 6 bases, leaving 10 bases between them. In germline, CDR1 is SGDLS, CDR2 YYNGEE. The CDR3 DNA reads TGTGCCAGCAGCGTAGGGAGTAGCAGCAATGAGCAGTTCTTC. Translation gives CASSVGSSSNEQFF.

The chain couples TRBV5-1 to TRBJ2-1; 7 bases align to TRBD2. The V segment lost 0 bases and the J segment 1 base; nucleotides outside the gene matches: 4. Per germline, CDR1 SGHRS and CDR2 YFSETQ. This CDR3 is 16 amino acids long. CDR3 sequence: CASSLVGRGSYNEQFF. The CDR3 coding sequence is TGCGCCAGCAGCTTGGTTGGGCGGGGGTCCTACAATGAGCAGTTCTTC.

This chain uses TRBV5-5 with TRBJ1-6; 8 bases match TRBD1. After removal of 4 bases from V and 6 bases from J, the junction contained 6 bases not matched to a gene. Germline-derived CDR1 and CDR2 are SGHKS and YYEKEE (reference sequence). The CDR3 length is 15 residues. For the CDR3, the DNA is TGTGCCAGCAGCCTCCAGGGGGCTGGTAATTCACCCCTCCACTTT. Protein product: CASSLQGAGNSPLHF.

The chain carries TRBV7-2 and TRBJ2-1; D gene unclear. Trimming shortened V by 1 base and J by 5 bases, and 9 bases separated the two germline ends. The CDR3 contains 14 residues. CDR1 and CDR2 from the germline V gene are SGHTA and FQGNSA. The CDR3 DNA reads TGTGCCAGCAGCTTAGAATACAGTCACAATGAGCAGTTCTTC. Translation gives CASSLEYSHNEQFF.

The CDR3 sequence: CAWTRTSEGEQFF. In DNA form, the CDR3 reads TGTGCCTGGACTCGGACTAGCGAGGGTGAGCAGTTCTTC. The V call is TRBV30, the J call TRBJ2-1; 9 bases map to TRBD2. Germline CDR1 is GTSNPN and CDR2 is SVGIG (reference sequence). There are 13 residues in the CDR3. The V and J ends lost 4 bases and 9 bases, in that order; junction bases with no gene match: 7.

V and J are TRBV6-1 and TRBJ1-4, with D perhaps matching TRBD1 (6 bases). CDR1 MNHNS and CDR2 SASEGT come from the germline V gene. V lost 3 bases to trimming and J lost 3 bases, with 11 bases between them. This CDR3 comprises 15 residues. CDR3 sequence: CASSDMTGANEKLFF. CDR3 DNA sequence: TGTGCCAGCAGTGATATGACAGGCGCTAATGAAAAACTGTTTTTT.

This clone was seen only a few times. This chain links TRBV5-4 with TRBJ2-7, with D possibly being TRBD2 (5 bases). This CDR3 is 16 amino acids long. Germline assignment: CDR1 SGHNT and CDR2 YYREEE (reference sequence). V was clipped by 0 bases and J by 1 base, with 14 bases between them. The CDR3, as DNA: TGTGCCAGCAGCTTGGGTGGTGTGGACTTATCCTACGAGCAGTACTTC. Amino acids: CASSLGGVDLSYEQYF.

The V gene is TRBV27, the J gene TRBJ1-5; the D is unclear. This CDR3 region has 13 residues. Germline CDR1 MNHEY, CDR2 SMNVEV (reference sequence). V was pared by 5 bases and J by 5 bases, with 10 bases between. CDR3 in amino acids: CASSPTRDQPQHF. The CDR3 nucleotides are TGTGCCAGCAGTCCCACCCGCGATCAGCCCCAGCATTTT.

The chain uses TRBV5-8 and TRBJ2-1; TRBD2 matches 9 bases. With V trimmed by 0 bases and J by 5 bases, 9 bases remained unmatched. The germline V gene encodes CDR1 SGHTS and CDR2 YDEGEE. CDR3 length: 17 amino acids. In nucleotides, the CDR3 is TGTGCCAGCAGCTTGGCCGGTCCTAGCGGGATCGACAATGAGCAGTTCTTC. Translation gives CASSLAGPSGIDNEQFF.

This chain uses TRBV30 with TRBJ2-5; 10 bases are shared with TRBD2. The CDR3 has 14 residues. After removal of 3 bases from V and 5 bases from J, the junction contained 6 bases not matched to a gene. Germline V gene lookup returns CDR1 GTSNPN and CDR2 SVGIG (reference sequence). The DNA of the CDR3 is TGTGCCTGGAGGGGAGCGGGGGGGCTGGAGACCCAGTACTTC. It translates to CAWRGAGGLETQYF.

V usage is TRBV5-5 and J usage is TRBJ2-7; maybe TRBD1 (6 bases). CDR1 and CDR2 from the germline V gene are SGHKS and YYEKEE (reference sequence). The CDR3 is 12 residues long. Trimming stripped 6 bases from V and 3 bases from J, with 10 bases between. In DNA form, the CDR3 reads TGTGCCAGCACCATGGACAGCTACGAGCAGTACTTC. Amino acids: CASTMDSYEQYF.

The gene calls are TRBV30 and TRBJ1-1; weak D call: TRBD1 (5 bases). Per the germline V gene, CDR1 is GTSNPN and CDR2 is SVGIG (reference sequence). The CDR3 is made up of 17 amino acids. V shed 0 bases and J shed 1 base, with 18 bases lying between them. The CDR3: CAWSVYISNGGNTEAFF. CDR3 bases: TGTGCCTGGAGTGTTTATATCAGTAACGGGGGGAACACTGAAGCTTTCTTT. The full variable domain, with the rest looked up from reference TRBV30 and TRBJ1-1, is SQTIHQWPATLVQPVGSPLSLECTVEGTSNPNLYWYRQAAGRGLQLLFYSVGIGQISSEVPQNLSASRPQDRQFILSSKKLLLSDSGFYLCAWSVYISNGGNTEAFFGQGTRLTVV.

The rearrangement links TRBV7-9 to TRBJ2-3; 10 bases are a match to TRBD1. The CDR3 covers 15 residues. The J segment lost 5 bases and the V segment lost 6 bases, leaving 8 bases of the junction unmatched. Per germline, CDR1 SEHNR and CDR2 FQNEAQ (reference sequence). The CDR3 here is CASRLGTGEQDTQYF. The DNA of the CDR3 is TGTGCCAGCAGGTTGGGGACAGGGGAACAAGATACGCAGTATTTT. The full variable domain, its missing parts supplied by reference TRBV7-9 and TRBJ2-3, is DTGVSQNPRHKITKRGQNVTFRCDPISEHNRLYWYRQTLGQGPEFLTYFQNEAQLEKSRLLSDRFSAERPKGSFSTLEIQRTEQGDSAMYLCASRLGTGEQDTQYFGPGTRLTVL.

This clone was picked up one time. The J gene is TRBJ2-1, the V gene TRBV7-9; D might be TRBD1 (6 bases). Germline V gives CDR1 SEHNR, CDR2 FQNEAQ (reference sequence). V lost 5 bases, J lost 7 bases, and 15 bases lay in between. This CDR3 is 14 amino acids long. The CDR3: CASSRIYTGNEQFF. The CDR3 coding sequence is TGTGCCAGCAGCCGAATTTATACAGGGAATGAGCAGTTCTTC.

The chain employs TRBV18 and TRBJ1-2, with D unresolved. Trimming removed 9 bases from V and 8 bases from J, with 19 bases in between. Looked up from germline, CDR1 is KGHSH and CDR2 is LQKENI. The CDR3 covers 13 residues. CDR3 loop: CASFTRVSGGYTF. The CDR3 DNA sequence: TGTGCCAGTTTCACGCGGGTTAGTGGCGGCTACACCTTC. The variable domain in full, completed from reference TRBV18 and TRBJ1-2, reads NAGVMQNPRHLVRRRGQEARLRCSPMKGHSHVYWYRQLPEEGLKFMVYLQKENIIDESGMPKERFSAEFPKEGPSILRIQQVVRGDSAAYFCASFTRVSGGYTFGSGTRLTVV.

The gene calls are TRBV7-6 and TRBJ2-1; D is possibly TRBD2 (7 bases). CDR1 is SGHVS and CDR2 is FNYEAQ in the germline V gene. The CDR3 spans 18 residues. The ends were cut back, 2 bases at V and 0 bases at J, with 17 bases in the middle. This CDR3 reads CASSLLGGGGSSYNEQFF. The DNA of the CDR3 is TGTGCCAGCAGCTTATTGGGAGGGGGAGGGAGCTCCTACAATGAGCAGTTCTTC. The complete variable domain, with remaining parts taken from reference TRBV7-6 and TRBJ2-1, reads GAGVSQSPRYKVTKRGQDVALRCDPISGHVSLYWYRQALGQGPEFLTYFNYEAQQDKSGLPNDRFSAERPEGSISTLTIQRTEQRDSAMYRCASSLLGGGGSSYNEQFFGPGTRLTVL.

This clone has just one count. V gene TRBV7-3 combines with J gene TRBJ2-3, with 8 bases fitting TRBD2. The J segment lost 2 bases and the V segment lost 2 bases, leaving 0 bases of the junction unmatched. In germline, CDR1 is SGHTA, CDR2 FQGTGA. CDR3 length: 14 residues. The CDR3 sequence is CASSLGLATDTQYF. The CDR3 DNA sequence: TGTGCCAGCAGCTTAGGACTAGCCACAGATACGCAGTATTTT.

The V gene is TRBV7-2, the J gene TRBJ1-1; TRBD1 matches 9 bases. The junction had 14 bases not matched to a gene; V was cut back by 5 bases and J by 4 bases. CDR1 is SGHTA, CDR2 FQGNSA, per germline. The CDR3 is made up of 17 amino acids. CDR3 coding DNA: TGTGCCAGCAGCCCGGGACAGGGTCGCGGTCTCGCCACTGAAGCTTTCTTT. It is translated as CASSPGQGRGLATEAFF.

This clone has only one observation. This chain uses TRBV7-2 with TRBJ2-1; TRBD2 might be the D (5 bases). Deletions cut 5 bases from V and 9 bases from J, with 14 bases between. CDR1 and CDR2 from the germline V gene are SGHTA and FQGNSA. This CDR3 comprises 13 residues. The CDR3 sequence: CASSAGPRLEQFF. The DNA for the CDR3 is TGTGCCAGCAGCGCGGGCCCCCGGCTTGAGCAGTTCTTC.

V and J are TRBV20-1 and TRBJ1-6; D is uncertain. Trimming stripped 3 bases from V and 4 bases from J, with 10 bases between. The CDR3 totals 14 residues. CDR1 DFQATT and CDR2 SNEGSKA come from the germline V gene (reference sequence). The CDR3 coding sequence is TGCAGTGCTAGTCAACCGGGGTATAATTCACCCCTCCACTTT. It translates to CSASQPGYNSPLHF.

This CDR3 reads CASSEPGGGRKGYEQYF. The CDR3 DNA follows: TGTGCCAGCAGTGAACCTGGGGGGGGACGAAAGGGCTACGAGCAGTACTTC. The chain is built from TRBV6-1 and TRBJ2-7; 7 bases agree with TRBD2. This CDR3 has 17 residues. The germline V gene has CDR1 MNHNS and CDR2 SASEGT. With 2 bases clipped from V and 3 bases from J, the junction kept 13 bases outside the gene matches.

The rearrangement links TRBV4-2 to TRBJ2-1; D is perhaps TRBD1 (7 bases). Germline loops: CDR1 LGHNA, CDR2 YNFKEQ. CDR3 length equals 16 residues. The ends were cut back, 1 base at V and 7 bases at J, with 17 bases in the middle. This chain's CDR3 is CASSQGMEGASNEQFF. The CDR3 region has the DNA TGTGCCAGCAGCCAAGGAATGGAGGGGGCTTCTAATGAGCAGTTCTTC.

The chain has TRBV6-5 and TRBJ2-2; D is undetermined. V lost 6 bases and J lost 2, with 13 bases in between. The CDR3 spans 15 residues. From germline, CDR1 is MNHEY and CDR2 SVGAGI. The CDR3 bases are TGTGCCAGCAGAAAGCTATCATTTAACACCGGGGAGCTGTTTTTT. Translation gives CASRKLSFNTGELFF.

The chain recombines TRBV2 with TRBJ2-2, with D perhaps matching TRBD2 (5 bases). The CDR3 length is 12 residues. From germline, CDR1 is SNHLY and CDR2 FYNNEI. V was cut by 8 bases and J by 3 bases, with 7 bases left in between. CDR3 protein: CASGRDTGELFF. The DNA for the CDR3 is TGTGCCAGCGGGAGAGACACCGGGGAGCTGTTTTTT.